The rows below give T cell receptor beta chains drawn from one sample of a study of OX40 agonist ivuxolimab in advanced cancers. Using immunoSEQ multiplex PCR, the repertoire was profiled, and TCRdb retains in-frame clones only, with some absent. This table has under 45,000 clones, about 83% appearing once. The sample here was CD4+ or CD8+ T cells sorted from blood, taken in a trial of the OX40 agonist ivuxolimab. The receptors come from an adult with an advanced solid tumor such as melanoma, head and neck, liver or kidney cancer. Each CDR3 is given with its conserved first and last residue. Each record gives: CDR3 length, clone size, D gene, V gene, J gene, CDR3 DNA, CDR3 protein. A D gene is named only where the DNA matches it firmly. Clone size is stated in some rows and not others, as once, few, many or a class when expanded.

12	-	-	TRBV5-5	TRBJ2-1	TGTGCCAGCAGCGCAGGGAGGAATGAGCAGTTCTTC	CASSAGRNEQFF
15	-	-	TRBV6-1	TRBJ1-2	TGTGCCAGCAGTGAACACGCCAGCTCTGACTATGGCTACACCTTC	CASSEHASSDYGYTF
13	-	-	TRBV19	TRBJ1-1	TGTGCCAGTCGGGGACACCTGAACACTGAAGCTTTCTTT	CASRGHLNTEAFF
14	-	TRBD1	TRBV10-3	TRBJ1-6	TGTGCCATCACTGGGGACAGGTATAATTCACCCCTCCACTTT	CAITGDRYNSPLHF
14	-	-	TRBV5-1	TRBJ2-7	TGCGCCAGCAGCTTTGACGGATTACCCTACGAGCAGTACTTC	CASSFDGLPYEQYF
15	-	-	TRBV7-9	TRBJ1-5	TGTGCCAGCAGCACCACGGACGGGCTAAATCAGCCCCAGCATTTT	CASSTTDGLNQPQHF
13	-	-	TRBV2	TRBJ2-7	TGTGCCACCCGTCGGGATGTAACCTACGAGCAGTACTTC	CATRRDVTYEQYF
12	-	-	TRBV9	TRBJ2-3	TGTGCCAGCAGCCAGGGACGCGATACGCAGTATTTT	CASSQGRDTQYF
15	once	TRBD2	TRBV2	TRBJ2-1	TGTGCCAGCGCCCCGACTAGCGGGAGAGCCAATGAGCAGTTCTTC	CASAPTSGRANEQFF
14	-	-	TRBV5-1	TRBJ2-3	TGCGCCAGCAGCTCAAGGGACGGTGGGGATACGCAGTATTTT	CASSSRDGGDTQYF
14	-	-	TRBV28	TRBJ1-1	TGTGCCAGCAGTTTTTCCGGGCCACACACTGAAGCTTTCTTT	CASSFSGPHTEAFF
15	-	-	TRBV19	TRBJ1-5	TGTGCCAGTAGTATTATCGGGGACAGCAATCAGCCCCAGCATTTT	CASSIIGDSNQPQHF
14	-	-	TRBV28	TRBJ2-7	TGTGCCACTACTGGAGGAGCGCCCTCCTACGAGCAGTACTTC	CATTGGAPSYEQYF
16	-	-	TRBV5-1	TRBJ1-1	TGCGCCAGCAGTTTATTGGGGACGGCGGTGAACACTGAAGCTTTCTTT	CASSLLGTAVNTEAFF
15	-	-	TRBV27	TRBJ2-7	TGTGCCAGCAGGCAACGACCGGGACACGTCTACGAGCAGTACTTC	CASRQRPGHVYEQYF
15	-	TRBD2	TRBV9	TRBJ2-3	TGTGCCAGCAGCGTAGGGACTAGCGGCACAGATACGCAGTATTTT	CASSVGTSGTDTQYF
15	-	TRBD2	TRBV7-9	TRBJ2-7	TGTGCCAGCAGCCCACGGGGGGGGTCCTCCTACGAGCAGTACTTC	CASSPRGGSSYEQYF
17	-	-	TRBV7-9	TRBJ1-5	TGTGCCAGCAGCTTAGTTGGCGGCCCTTATAGCAATCAGCCCCAGCATTTT	CASSLVGGPYSNQPQHF
13	-	-	TRBV19	TRBJ1-2	TGTGCCAGTAGTTTCCGGGACCCATATGGCTACACCTTC	CASSFRDPYGYTF
12	-	TRBD1	TRBV5-1	TRBJ2-5	TGCGCCAGCAGCGGACAGGGTGAGACCCAGTACTTC	CASSGQGETQYF
15	-	TRBD2	TRBV19	TRBJ2-7	TGTGCCAGTAGTCTCACCGGCGGGACTACCTACGAGCAGTACTTC	CASSLTGGTTYEQYF
13	-	-	TRBV28	TRBJ1-2	TGTGCCAGCAGATCAGGGGAGCGCGGTGGCTACACCTTC	CASRSGERGGYTF
15	-	-	TRBV7-3	TRBJ2-3	TGTGCCAGCAGCTTGGAGATGTCTGGCACAGATACGCAGTATTTT	CASSLEMSGTDTQYF
15	-	-	TRBV11-2	TRBJ2-1	TGTGCCAGCAGCTTAGAGGGCCAGTCCTACAATGAGCAGTTCTTC	CASSLEGQSYNEQFF
17	-	-	TRBV28	TRBJ2-5	TGTGCCAGCAGTTCACCGGGACGGAGAACTCTTGGGGAGACCCAGTACTTC	CASSSPGRRTLGETQYF
19	-	TRBD1	TRBV11-2	TRBJ1-2	TGTGCCAGCAGCACTCACCGGAGGGACAGGGGGCCCCCTAACTATGGCTACACCTTC	CASSTHRRDRGPPNYGYTF
11	-	-	TRBV20-1	TRBJ2-7	TGCAGTGCCCACCACTCCTACGAGCAGTACTTC	CSAHHSYEQYF
13	once	-	TRBV6-5	TRBJ1-5	TGTGCCAGCAGTTTACAGGGTGGGGAGCCCCAGCATTTT	CASSLQGGEPQHF
13	-	-	TRBV29-1	TRBJ1-4	TGCAGCGTAGGTCGGATTTATGACGAAAAACTGTTTTTT	CSVGRIYDEKLFF
15	few	TRBD1	TRBV6-4	TRBJ1-2	TGTGCCAGCAGTCTCACAGGGGGCGCCGACTATGGCTACACCTTC	CASSLTGGADYGYTF
17	-	TRBD2	TRBV2	TRBJ2-2	TGTGCCAGCAGCCGTGAGGGAGCGGGGCGACACACCGGGGAGCTGTTTTTT	CASSREGAGRHTGELFF
15	-	-	TRBV5-5	TRBJ2-7	TGTGCCAGCAGCTTCCCGGACAGCCCATTTTACGAGCAGTACTTC	CASSFPDSPFYEQYF
15	-	TRBD2	TRBV6-1	TRBJ2-7	TGTGCCAGCAGTGACCCAAGGCGGGGGAAAAACGAGCAGTACTTC	CASSDPRRGKNEQYF
14	few	TRBD1	TRBV6-5	TRBJ2-7	TGTGCCAGCAGACGGGGACAGGGGTCCTACGAGCAGTACTTC	CASRRGQGSYEQYF
18	-	TRBD2	TRBV10-3	TRBJ2-3	TGTGCCATCGGAGGAGGGACTAGCGGGAGGGTTAACACAGATACGCAGTATTTT	CAIGGGTSGRVNTDTQYF
15	once	TRBD2	TRBV11-2	TRBJ2-1	TGTGCCAGCAGCTCAATAGCGGGACTGAACAATGAGCAGTTCTTC	CASSSIAGLNNEQFF
16	-	TRBD2	TRBV5-1	TRBJ2-2	TGCGCCAGCAGCTTGGGCGGGGGACCGAACACCGGGGAGCTGTTTTTT	CASSLGGGPNTGELFF
15	-	-	TRBV7-8	TRBJ1-3	TGTGCCAGCAGCCCCCAAGGGAACGGTGGAAACACCATATATTTT	CASSPQGNGGNTIYF
13	-	-	TRBV6-5	TRBJ1-3	TGTGCCAGCAGTTCCGCATCGGGAAACACCATATATTTT	CASSSASGNTIYF
17	-	-	TRBV7-2	TRBJ1-3	TGTGCCAGCAGCTTAGTAAACAGCTATTCCTCTGGAAACACCATATATTTT	CASSLVNSYSSGNTIYF
15	-	-	TRBV2	TRBJ2-7	TGTGCCAGCAGTGCCGGACACACACCTTCCTACGAGCAGTACTTC	CASSAGHTPSYEQYF
15	-	-	TRBV4-1	TRBJ1-3	TGCGCCAGCAGCCAAATCACCGTCTCTGGAAACACCATATATTTT	CASSQITVSGNTIYF
16	-	-	TRBV7-7	TRBJ2-5	TGTGCCAGCAGCTTAGTTGGACAGCCGTACCAAGAGACCCAGTACTTC	CASSLVGQPYQETQYF
16	once	TRBD1	TRBV4-1	TRBJ2-4	TGCGCCAGCAGCCAAGCTTACAGGGGGCCGGTCCCCAGTCAGTACTTC	CASSQAYRGPVPSQYF
10	few	-	TRBV5-6	TRBJ2-1	TGTGCCAGCAGCGGGCGTGAGCAGTTCTTC	CASSGREQFF
13	-	-	TRBV28	TRBJ1-2	TGTGCCAGCAGTCCAGGGGTTTTCTTTGGCTACACCTTC	CASSPGVFFGYTF
15	once	-	TRBV5-1	TRBJ1-2	TGCGCCAGCAGCTTGCTCGGAGGCAGGGACGGGGGCTACACCTTC	CASSLLGGRDGGYTF
15	-	TRBD2	TRBV28	TRBJ2-3	TGTGCCAGCACTGGGACTAGCGCATACACAGATACGCAGTATTTT	CASTGTSAYTDTQYF
16	-	TRBD2	TRBV6-5	TRBJ2-1	TGTGCCAGCAGTTCTGTAGTAGCGGGGGCCTACAATGAGCAGTTCTTC	CASSSVVAGAYNEQFF